The rows below give T cell receptor beta chains drawn from one sample of a study of T-cell reconstitution after alpha-beta-depleted transplantation in children. MiXCR, applied by TCRdb to the PCR reads, yields one record per CDR3 protein. The sample lists a few hundred thousand distinct CDR3 sequences, about 18% occurring once. This specimen consisted of PBMCs from the stem cell graft donor, obtained from the stem cell graft. These receptors were taken from a human donor who donated a stem cell graft to a child with acute lymphoblastic leukemia. CDR3s include the opening cysteine and the closing phenylalanine or tryptophan. Each record gives: D gene, clone size, V gene, J gene, CDR3 protein, CDR3 DNA. A D gene is named only where the DNA matches it firmly. Some rows mark clone size as missing; the rest say once, few, many or name a class of expanded clone.

NA,few,TRBV30,TRBJ1-3,CAWSALGYGNTIYF,TGTGCCTGGAGTGCCCTAGGGTATGGAAACACCATATATTTT
NA,NA,TRBV12-3/TRBV12-4,TRBJ2-1,CASNLLGFDEQFF,TGTGCCAGCAACCTACTAGGCTTCGATGAGCAGTTCTTC
NA,many,TRBV12-3/TRBV12-4,TRBJ2-2,CASSFTSTGELFF,TGTGCCAGCAGTTTTACCTCCACCGGGGAGCTGTTTTTT
NA,few,TRBV15,TRBJ2-5,CATSRAGVRETQYF,TGTGCCACCAGCAGAGCAGGGGTTCGGGAGACCCAGTACTTC
TRBD1,NA,TRBV7-9,TRBJ2-7,CASSSREGTGGAYEQYF,TGTGCCAGCAGCTCCCGTGAGGGGACAGGTGGGGCCTACGAGCAGTACTTC
NA,NA,TRBV10-2,TRBJ2-7,CASSEQADEQYF,TGCGCCAGCAGTGAACAGGCTGACGAGCAGTACTTC
TRBD1,NA,TRBV18,TRBJ1-5,CASSPRDSSNQPQHF,TGTGCCAGCTCACCACGGGACAGTAGCAATCAGCCCCAGCATTTT
NA,NA,TRBV3-1,TRBJ2-1,CASSQSGRQFF,TGTGCCAGCAGCCAATCCGGAAGGCAGTTCTTC
NA,NA,TRBV6-6,TRBJ1-5,CASSYDDHVLSYF,TGTGCCAGCAGTTACGACGACCATGTTCTCTCATATTTT
TRBD2,few,TRBV6-1,TRBJ2-3,CASSSLAAGDLYTQYF,TGTGCCAGCAGCTCCCTCGCCGCGGGAGATCTATATACGCAGTATTTT
TRBD2,few,TRBV5-1,TRBJ2-1,CASSPPRSGTSGSDEQFF,TGCGCCAGCAGCCCCCCCCGCTCCGGGACTAGCGGGAGTGATGAGCAGTTCTTC